These 12 T cell receptor beta chains originate from one sample sequenced in a study of shared clonotypes between healthy human individuals. Profiling relied on immunoSEQ multiplex PCR, and the TCRdb table lists in-frame clones only, not all of them. Here the sample spans around 1.5 million clones, around 98% being singletons. Sequenced sample: naive CD4+ T cells sorted from blood. Subset reported: CD45RA+ positively selected. The receptors shown here come from a man aged 25 to 45 in good health.

The chain recombines TRBV5-1 with TRBJ2-7, with D unclear. Germline loops: CDR1 SGHRS, CDR2 YFSETQ. V lost 1 base to trimming and J lost 2 bases, with 16 bases between them. The CDR3 loop spans 16 amino acids. CDR3 amino acids: CASSLSDRIDAYEQYF. The CDR3, as DNA: TGCGCCAGCAGCTTGTCTGATAGGATTGATGCCTACGAGCAGTACTTC.

This sequence joins TRBV2 and TRBJ2-7, with D unresolved. CDR1 is SNHLY, CDR2 FYNNEI, per germline. V gave up 8 bases and J gave up 2 bases, with 16 bases separating them. The CDR3 loop spans 14 amino acids. CDR3 bases: TGTGCCAGCGGGTGGGAACAAAGGACCTACGAGCAGTACTTC. Amino acids: CASGWEQRTYEQYF. Complete variable domain (other parts from reference TRBV2 and TRBJ2-7): EPEVTQTPSHQVTQMGQEVILRCVPISNHLYFYWYRQILGQKVEFLVSFYNNEISEKSEIFDDQFSVERPDGSNFTLKIRSTKLEDSAMYFCASGWEQRTYEQYFGPGTRLTVT.

On this clone: The identical CDR3 is also encoded by other nucleotide sequences in the sample. The J gene is TRBJ2-3, the V gene TRBV29-1; the match to TRBD1 covers 7 bases. V lost 6 bases to trimming and J lost 0 bases; unmatched junction nucleotides: 3. Germline CDR1 SQVTM, CDR2 ANQGSEA. This CDR3 is built from 13 residues. The CDR3 protein is CSVRQGSTDTQYF. The CDR3, as DNA: TGCAGCGTCCGACAGGGAAGCACAGATACGCAGTATTTT.

Of note for this clone: Different DNA sequences within this sample yield the same CDR3. This chain uses TRBV18 with TRBJ2-6; D gene uncertain. This CDR3 has 14 residues. V lost 0 bases, J lost 3 bases, and 3 bases lay in between. Germline V CDR1 and CDR2: KGHSH, LQKENI. The CDR3 region has the DNA TGTGCCAGCTCACCACCGCTTGGGGCCAACGTCCTGACTTTC. It codes for CASSPPLGANVLTF.

Points on this clone: The sample has other DNA sequences that encode this CDR3 too. The chain carries TRBV19 and TRBJ2-7; 8 nucleotides line up with TRBD2. The CDR3 is 14 residues long. V trimming: 2 bases; J trimming: 6 bases; junction bases outside the gene matches: 6. Germline V gene data show CDR1 as LNHDA and CDR2 as SQIVND (reference sequence). The CDR3: CASSIHSGISEQYF. In nucleotides, the CDR3 is TGTGCCAGTAGTATACATAGCGGGATCTCCGAGCAGTACTTC.

The chain employs TRBV5-1 and TRBJ2-2; TRBD2 might be the D (5 bases). CDR1 SGHRS and CDR2 YFSETQ come from the germline V gene. The CDR3 is made up of 15 amino acids. The ends were cut back, 0 bases at V and 5 bases at J, with 11 bases in the middle. Here the CDR3 DNA reads TGCGCCAGCAGCTTGGCGGTCCCGGGAACCGGGGAGCTGTTTTTT. Translated, it gives CASSLAVPGTGELFF.

This chain connects TRBV6-5 to TRBJ2-1, with 14 bases that match TRBD2. V lost 6 bases to trimming and J lost 11 bases; unmatched junction nucleotides: 9. Germline V lookup: CDR1 MNHEY, CDR2 SVGAGI. The CDR3 spans 15 residues. As DNA, the CDR3 is TGTGCCAGCAGAACCGGGACTAGCGGGAGCTCTAAGCAGTTCTTC. Protein product: CASRTGTSGSSKQFF.

This chain links TRBV5-1 with TRBJ2-1; 11 positions match TRBD2. After removal of 3 bases from V and 7 bases from J, the junction contained 6 bases not matched to a gene. Germline values: CDR1 SGHRS, CDR2 YFSETQ. The length of the CDR3 is 15 residues. In DNA form, the CDR3 reads TGCGCCAGCAGCTCACGACTAGCGGGACCAAATGAGCAGTTCTTC. Translated: CASSSRLAGPNEQFF.

A single count supports this clone. This chain connects TRBV7-9 to TRBJ1-4; tentatively, D is TRBD1 (5 bases). Germline V gene sequence: CDR1 SEHNR, CDR2 FQNEAQ (reference sequence). CDR3 length: 16 amino acids. Trimming stripped 1 base from V and 0 bases from J, with 9 bases between. The CDR3 is CASSLGQLATNEKLFF. CDR3 in DNA: TGTGCCAGCAGCTTAGGACAGCTCGCAACTAATGAAAAACTGTTTTTT.

The chain joins TRBV5-5 to TRBJ1-6; D gene unclear. V lost 3 bases to trimming and J lost 7 bases, with 11 bases between them. Per the germline V gene, CDR1 is SGHKS and CDR2 is YYEKEE (reference sequence). The CDR3 has 14 amino acids. The CDR3 loop is CASSSLAANSPLHF. The CDR3 DNA follows: TGTGCCAGCAGCTCATTAGCGGCAAATTCACCCCTCCACTTT.

The chain combines TRBV4-3 with TRBJ1-5; 9 bases align to TRBD1. The CDR3 consists of 15 residues. CDR1 LGHNA and CDR2 YSLEER come from the germline V gene. V lost 3 bases and J lost 1; bases outside the gene matches: 1. CDR3 in amino acids: CASSQDRGSNQPQHF. The CDR3, as DNA: TGCGCCAGCAGCCAGGACAGGGGAAGCAATCAGCCCCAGCATTTT.

A single count supports this clone. This chain joins TRBV28 and TRBJ2-2; TRBD2 aligns across 10 bases. J gave up 4 bases and V 6 bases, and 5 bases lay outside the gene matches. Germline assignment: CDR1 MDHEN and CDR2 SYDVKM. The CDR3 has 15 amino acids. The CDR3 DNA is TGTGCCAGCAGAAGGACTAGCGGTACCACCGGGGAGCTGTTTTTT. As protein: CASRRTSGTTGELFF. Full variable domain (rest looked up from reference TRBV28 and TRBJ2-2): DVKVTQSSRYLVKRTGEKVFLECVQDMDHENMFWYRQDPGLGLRLIYFSYDVKMKEKGDIPEGYSVSREKKERFSLILESASTNQTSMYLCASRRTSGTTGELFFGEGSRLTVL.